This TCR beta chain originates from a study of T-cell memory formation after mild COVID-19. Study-level points and caveats: CD4+ contracting clones lay mainly in CM and EM, CD8+ ones in EMRA. Whether second-wave clones peaking at day 37 were SARS-CoV-2 specific went unconfirmed.

This CDR3 is 16 amino acids long. V dropped 1 base and J dropped 5; count of bases not matched to a gene: 6. CDR1 and CDR2 from the germline V gene are SGHVS and FNYEAQ. 5'RACE primed at constant segments yielded TCR alpha and TCR beta cDNA libraries bearing sample barcodes and UMIs. Using its own MiXCR run on the 5' RACE reads, TCRdb lists one record per CDR3 protein. The sample lists over 130,000 distinct CDR3 sequences; around 14% were seen once. To note about this clonotype: What it recognizes is unknown.

The clonotype comes from an adult woman who had mild COVID-19 (a few samples of this study predate the infection). Cell type and time point are not known. The chain couples TRBV7-6 to TRBJ2-2, with TRBD2 matching over 8 bases. Sequencing used PBMCs or a T cell subset sorted from them (not recorded which). CDR3 residues: CASSLGLAGPTGELFF. For the CDR3, the DNA is TGTGCCAGCAGCTTAGGCCTAGCGGGCCCAACCGGGGAGCTGTTTTTT.